This TCR beta chain was obtained from a study of breast tumors, draining lymph nodes, adjacent tissues. This clonotype was recorded many times. Antigen: not known. Study-level findings and limits: Luminal-like breast cancer showed significantly higher tumor–nontumor repertoire similarity than basal-like. Tumor T cell lymph node origin was a supported hypothesis, not proven. Data fit most tumor T cells coming from lymph node, expanding in tumor.

Samples came from axillary lymph nodes draining the breast cancer. MiXCR was run by TCRdb on the multiplex PCR reads, yielding one entry per CDR3 protein. The sample gives over 250,000 distinct CDR3 sequences, over 25% of which show up once; around 1% is in the top ten. CDR1 is ENHRY, CDR2 SYGVKD, per germline. The junction had 12 bases not matched to a gene; V was cut back by 5 bases and J by 9 bases. The CDR3 has 17 amino acids. The V call is TRBV10-3, the J call TRBJ2-1; TRBD2 matches 14 bases. This clonotype was obtained from a female donor with breast cancer. Some clones in this sample may be carry-over from other donors' samples. Material for sequencing was axillary lymph node tissue. CDR3 residues: CAISNPTSGRAVVEQFF. CDR3 bases: TGTGCCATCAGTAACCCGACTAGCGGGAGGGCGGTAGTTGAGCAGTTCTTC.